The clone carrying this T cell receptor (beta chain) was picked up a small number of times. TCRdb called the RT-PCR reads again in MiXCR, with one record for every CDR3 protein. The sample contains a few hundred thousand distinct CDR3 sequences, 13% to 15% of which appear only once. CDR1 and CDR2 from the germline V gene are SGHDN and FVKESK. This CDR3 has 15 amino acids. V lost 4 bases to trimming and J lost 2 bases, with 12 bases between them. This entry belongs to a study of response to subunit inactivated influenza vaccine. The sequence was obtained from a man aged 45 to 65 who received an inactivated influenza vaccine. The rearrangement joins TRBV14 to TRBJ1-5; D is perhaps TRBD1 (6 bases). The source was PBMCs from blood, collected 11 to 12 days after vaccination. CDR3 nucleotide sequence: TGTGCCAGCAGCCCCAGGGGAAGAGGCAATCAGCCCCAGCATTTT. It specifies CASSPRGRGNQPQHF.